Listed here is a single T cell receptor beta chain. In its sample, this clonotype was seen many times. The target of this receptor is not known. No base-level quality is on record; no much larger clone is a single base apart. This specimen belongs to a study of T cells in Graves' hyperthyroidism and ophthalmopathy (dated by TCRdb to between 2018 and 2021). A note on the overall study: Peripheral blood was collected at initial diagnosis, before any treatment. TCR V-J signatures able to tell the groups apart were searched for in a discovery cohort of approximately 95 patients, of whom about 40 had Graves' ophthalmopathy and about 55 had stable Graves' hyperthyroidism. Whether ophthalmopathy could be predicted prospectively was tested in an independent validation cohort made up of 18 hyperthyroidism patients plus 17 patients who later progressed to ophthalmopathy. For training and testing, the 100 or so patients in the discovery cohort were randomly divided in a 7:3 ratio. Thyroid tissue and blood T-cell repertoires from over 5 Graves' hyperthyroidism patients were also compared in the study. After sampling, hyperthyroidism patients received methimazole starting at 30 mg daily, and ophthalmopathy patients received high-dose intravenous methylprednisolone. The paper describes TCR Vbeta CDR3 sequencing of around 140 peripheral blood samples, made up of about 41 ophthalmopathy patients, roughly 72 hyperthyroidism patients and 17 progressor patients. Summary of the overall study and its limitations: Most expanded thyroid clonotypes (frequency above 0.001) were also found in blood, which suggests that blood repertoires may mirror thyroid immune responses. Sample size was not statistically predetermined, and investigators were not blinded to group allocation. In validation, the model predicted progression to ophthalmopathy a median of about 5.9 months before onset, with about 70% sensitivity and 72.22% specificity. Ophthalmopathy was separated from stable hyperthyroidism by a 13 V-J signature model, with just over 85% sensitivity and 81% to 82% specificity obtained in cross-validation and 80%/75% obtained in testing.

TCR beta CDR3 regions were amplified from RNA transcripts. The first round of RT-PCR for the TCR CDR3 was performed with the HTBI primer set and the Qiagen OneStep RT-PCR kit. Libraries were constructed in a second round of multiplex PCR, after which size selection and purification were carried out. The libraries were sequenced on an Illumina HiSeq2000 using paired-end 100 bp reads. The study's own analysis went as follows. SOAPnuke was used to process the raw data, throwing out any read that contained adapters or uncalled bases, had a mean Phred below 15, or lacked an exact constant-primer or identifier match. High-quality paired reads were merged with COPE v1.2.5, and unique nucleotide sequences were defined as clonotypes. MiTCR v1.1 was used to align clonotypes to the IMGT TRBV, TRBD and TRBJ reference segments. The analysis was restricted to V-J combinations with a frequency above 0.0001, which together covered about 99% of the repertoires. The TCS score was defined as the ratio of F50 (clonal expansion) to E x V (chaos), calculated using BLOSUM62-based TCRdist between CDR3 peptides within each V-J. Welch's t-statistics and random forest reduced just over 500 V-J features to roughly 13, which were used in a naive Bayes classifier (R e1071). TCRdb handled the public reads itself, with Q25 trimming in fastp and clone calling in MiXCR, and kept productive beta chains. Every entry covers one CDR3 protein and lists the most common genes and DNA from its rows. TCRdb assigned the V and J calls; the authors' analysis was not used. The sample table lists approximately 600,000 distinct CDR3 sequences, 13% to 15% of them with a count of one. Clones ranked in the top ten supply roughly 7% of the sample.

Via the germline V gene, CDR1 is KGHDR and CDR2 SFDVKD. Relative to germline, V is 0 bases shorter and J is 3 bases shorter, with 2 bases between their ends. The CDR3 runs 12 residues from the cysteine to the phenylalanine. CDR3 DNA only is kept here, 36 bases in frame from base 1. In the ophthalmopathy patients, disease was moderately to severely active, with a Clinical Activity Score of 3 or more, a NOSPECS grade of 4 or more, and a duration of less than 3 months. Exclusion was applied to patients with uncontrolled infections, other autoimmune diseases, pregnancy or lactation. Diagnoses were based on clinical symptoms, serum thyroxine and TRAb, thyroid ultrasound and orbital computed tomography. PBMCs were separated from around 9.1 ml of fresh peripheral blood using Ficoll-Paque density gradient centrifugation. Total RNA was extracted with Trizol reagent, and quality was checked on an Agilent 2100 Bioanalyzer.

Recombination connected TRBV24-1 to TRBJ2-7, with no confident D gene call. Sequenced input: blood. The sequence derives from a woman in her late teens or twenties with Graves' ophthalmopathy. The DNA sequence is TGTGCCACCAGTGATTTGAACTACGAGCAGTACTTC. Translated, this gives CATSDLNYEQYF.